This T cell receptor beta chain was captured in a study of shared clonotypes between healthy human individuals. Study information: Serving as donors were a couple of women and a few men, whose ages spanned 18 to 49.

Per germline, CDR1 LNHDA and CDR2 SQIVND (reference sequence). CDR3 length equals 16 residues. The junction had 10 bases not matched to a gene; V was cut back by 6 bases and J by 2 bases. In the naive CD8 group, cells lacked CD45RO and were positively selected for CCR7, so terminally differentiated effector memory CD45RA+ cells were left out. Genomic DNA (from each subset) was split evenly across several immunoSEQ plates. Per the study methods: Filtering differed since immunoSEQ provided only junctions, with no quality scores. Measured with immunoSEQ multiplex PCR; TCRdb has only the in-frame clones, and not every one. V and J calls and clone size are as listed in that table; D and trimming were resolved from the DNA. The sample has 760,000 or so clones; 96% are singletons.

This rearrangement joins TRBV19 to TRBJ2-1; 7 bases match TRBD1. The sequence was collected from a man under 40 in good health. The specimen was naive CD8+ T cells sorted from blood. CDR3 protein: CASSNPQGVAYNEQFF. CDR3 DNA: TGTGCCAGTAGCAACCCCCAGGGGGTGGCCTACAATGAGCAGTTCTTC.